This T cell receptor (beta chain) was profiled in a study of T-cell reconstitution after alpha-beta-depleted transplantation in children. The germline CDR1 and CDR2 sequences are DFQATT and SNEGSKA (reference sequence). With 0 bases removed from V and 5 bases from J, the gap between germline ends came to 7 bases. CDR3 length: 12 amino acids. Unique molecular identifiers were built into the TCRbeta library. TCRdb passed the PCR reads through MiXCR, listing each CDR3 protein once. This sample yields approximately 650,000 distinct CDR3 sequences, of which about an eighth are seen a single time; 0.79% belongs to the top ten.

This TCR was recovered from a girl aged 2-10 years with congenital amegakaryocytic thrombocytopenia, due to receive a stem cell transplant. This chain joins TRBV20-1 and TRBJ1-2, with D unclear. The starting material was PBMCs, obtained before TCRalphabeta/CD19-depleted stem cell transplant. The CDR3 is CSARDSGYGYTF. The CDR3 bases are TGCAGTGCTAGAGATTCGGGATATGGCTACACCTTC.